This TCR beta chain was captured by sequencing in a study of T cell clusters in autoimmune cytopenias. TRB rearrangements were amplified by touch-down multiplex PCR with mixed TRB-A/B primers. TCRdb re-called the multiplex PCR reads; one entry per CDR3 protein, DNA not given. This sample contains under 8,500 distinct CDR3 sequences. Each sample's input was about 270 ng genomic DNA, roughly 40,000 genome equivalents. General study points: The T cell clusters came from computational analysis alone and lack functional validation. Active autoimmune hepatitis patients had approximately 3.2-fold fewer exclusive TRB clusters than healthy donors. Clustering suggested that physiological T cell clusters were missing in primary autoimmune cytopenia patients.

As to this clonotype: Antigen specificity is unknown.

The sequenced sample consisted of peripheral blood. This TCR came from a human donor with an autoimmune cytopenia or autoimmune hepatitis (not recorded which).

CDR3 protein: CASSQQTGWTDTQYF. This sequence joins TRBV18 and TRBJ2-3; TCRdb designates TRBD1, a call that cannot be tested without DNA. Germline assignment: CDR1 KGHSH and CDR2 LQKENI. There are 15 residues in the CDR3.